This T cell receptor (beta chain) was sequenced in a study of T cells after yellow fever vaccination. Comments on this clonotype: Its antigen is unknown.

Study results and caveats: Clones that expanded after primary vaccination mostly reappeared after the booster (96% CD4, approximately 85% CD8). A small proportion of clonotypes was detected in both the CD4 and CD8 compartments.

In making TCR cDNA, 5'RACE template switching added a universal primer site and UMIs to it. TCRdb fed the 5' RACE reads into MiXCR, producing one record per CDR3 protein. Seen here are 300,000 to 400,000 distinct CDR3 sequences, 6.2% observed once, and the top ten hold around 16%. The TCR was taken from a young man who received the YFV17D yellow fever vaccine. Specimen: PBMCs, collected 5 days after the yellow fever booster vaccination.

As DNA, the CDR3 is TGTGCCAGCAGTGGACACACCGGGGAGCTGTTTTTT. Translation: CASSGHTGELFF. The V and J genes are TRBV27 and TRBJ2-2; D gene ambiguous. The germline V gene encodes CDR1 MNHEY and CDR2 SMNVEV (reference sequence). The V end lost 5 bases, the J end lost 3 bases, and 4 bases lay between the germline ends. This CDR3 is 12 amino acids long.